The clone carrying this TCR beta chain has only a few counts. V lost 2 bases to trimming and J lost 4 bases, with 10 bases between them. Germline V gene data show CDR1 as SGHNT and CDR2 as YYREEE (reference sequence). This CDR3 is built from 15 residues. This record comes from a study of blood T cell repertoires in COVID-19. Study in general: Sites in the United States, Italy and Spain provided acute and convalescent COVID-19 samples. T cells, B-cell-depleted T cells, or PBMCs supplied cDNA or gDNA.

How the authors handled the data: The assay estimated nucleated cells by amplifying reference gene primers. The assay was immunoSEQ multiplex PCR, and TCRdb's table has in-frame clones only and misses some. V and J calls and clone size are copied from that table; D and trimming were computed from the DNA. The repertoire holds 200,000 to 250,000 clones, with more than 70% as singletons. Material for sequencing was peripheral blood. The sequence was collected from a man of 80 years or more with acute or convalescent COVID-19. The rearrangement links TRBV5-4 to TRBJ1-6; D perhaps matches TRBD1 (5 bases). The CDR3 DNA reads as TGTGCCAGCAGCTTTAGACAGACATATAATTCACCCCTCCACTTT. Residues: CASSFRQTYNSPLHF.